These 12 T cell receptor beta chains share one sample of origin, sequenced in a study of identical twins. TCRdb reprocessed the 5' RACE reads via MiXCR and lists one record per CDR3 protein. The sample carries some 660,000 distinct CDR3 sequences, under 9% recorded once. The sample was also linked to a second study, of yellow fever vaccine responses in identical twins.

Material: PBMCs. These receptors all come from a woman under 30 in good health.

The chain has TRBV7-2 and TRBJ2-1, with 7 bases that match TRBD2. Germline CDR1 and CDR2: SGHTA and FQGNSA. This CDR3 contains 15 residues. With 6 bases clipped from V and 6 bases from J, the junction kept 11 bases outside the gene matches. The CDR3 protein is CASSRSGIIGNEQFF. As DNA, the CDR3 is TGTGCCAGCAGTCGGAGCGGGATTATCGGCAATGAGCAGTTCTTC.

This clonotype came up a few times. The chain carries TRBV20-1 and TRBJ2-7; TRBD1 aligns across 8 bases. This CDR3 is built from 15 residues. V lost 5 bases and J lost 6; bases outside the gene matches: 15. CDR1 and CDR2 (germline): DFQATT, SNEGSKA (reference sequence). The CDR3 loop reads CSARGQGENLREQYF. CDR3 bases: TGCAGTGCTCGCGGACAGGGTGAGAATCTACGCGAGCAGTACTTC.

This chain uses TRBV5-1 with TRBJ2-7; TRBD2 matches 7 bases. The V segment lost 4 bases and the J segment 2 bases; nucleotides outside the gene matches: 9. The CDR3 length is 15 residues. Per the germline V gene, CDR1 is SGHRS and CDR2 is YFSETQ. The CDR3 DNA is TGCGCCAGCAGCCACGGGACTATGCCGACCTACGAGCAGTACTTC. Translation gives CASSHGTMPTYEQYF.

The chain has TRBV10-3 and TRBJ1-1; D gene ambiguous. V was cut by 2 bases and J by 4 bases, with 14 bases left in between. The length of the CDR3 is 15 residues. Germline V gives CDR1 ENHRY, CDR2 SYGVKD. This CDR3 reads CAISELGTGATEAFF. The CDR3, as DNA: TGTGCCATCAGTGAGCTGGGTACGGGCGCCACTGAAGCTTTCTTT.

The CDR3 bases are TGCAGTGCTAGCTGGCTAGCGGGAGGGCCGGAGAATGAGCAGTTCTTC. This gives the protein CSASWLAGGPENEQFF. The chain recombines TRBV20-1 with TRBJ2-1; 12 bases map to TRBD2. V lost 3 bases to trimming and J lost 7 bases; unmatched junction nucleotides: 10. The germline V gene encodes CDR1 DFQATT and CDR2 SNEGSKA (reference sequence). There are 16 residues in the CDR3.

Only a few counts were recorded for this clonotype. The chain employs TRBV20-1 and TRBJ2-6; unclear D gene. This CDR3 has 18 residues. Trimming left V 1 base short and J 2 bases short, with 18 bases between. Germline loops: CDR1 DFQATT, CDR2 SNEGSKA (reference sequence). The CDR3 spells CSARGKAELTTGANVLTF. CDR3 DNA: TGCAGTGCTAGAGGGAAGGCAGAACTAACTACTGGGGCCAACGTCCTGACTTTC.

This clonotype was counted ten times or more. The V call is TRBV9, the J call TRBJ1-2; no clear D. V was pared by 0 bases and J by 4 bases, with 13 bases between. Germline V gene lookup returns CDR1 SGDLS and CDR2 YYNGEE. The CDR3 sequence is 15 residues long. CDR3 nucleotides: TGTGCCAGCAGCGTAGGTGTCACTTCAGGCTATGGCTACACCTTC. Amino acid sequence: CASSVGVTSGYGYTF.

This chain uses TRBV11-2 with TRBJ1-2, with 9 bases lining up with TRBD1. The V gene's germline CDR1 is SGHAT and CDR2 FQNNGV. This CDR3 region has 18 residues. V shed 5 bases and J 0 bases; nucleotides not matched to a gene: 13. DNA for the CDR3: TGTGCCAGCAGCCCTCGATGGCCACAGGGGGCCCCTAACTATGGCTACACCTTC. Protein product: CASSPRWPQGAPNYGYTF.

About this clonotype: The junction departs from germline at one end; a sequencing error may be responsible. The chain joins TRBV6-6 to TRBJ2-3; possible D gene TRBD2, 5 bases. Germline CDR1 is MNHNY and CDR2 is SVGAGI (reference sequence). The CDR3 runs to 13 residues. This chain's CDR3 is CASSNTRSDTRYF. The CDR3 bases are TGTGCCAGCAGTAATACTAGATCAGATACGCGGTATTTT.

In the case of this clonotype: One end of the junction is discordant with germline, which a read error may explain. J is TRBJ2-7 and V is TRBV27; 8 nucleotides align to TRBD1. CDR1 and CDR2 (germline): MNHEY, SMNVEV (reference sequence). The CDR3 runs to 15 residues. CDR3 in DNA: TGTGCCAGCAGTTTACTGGCAGGGGGCTCCAACGAGCAGTACTTC. This sequence encodes CASSLLAGGSNEQYF.

This clonotype was counted at least ten times. V is TRBV20-1 and J is TRBJ2-1, with 12 bases aligning to TRBD2. Trimming at V came to 6 bases and at J to 12 bases, leaving 6 bases not matched to a gene. Germline lookup yields CDR1 DFQATT and CDR2 SNEGSKA (reference sequence). The CDR3 is 12 residues long. The CDR3: CSAQTSGSRQFF. The CDR3 bases are TGCAGTGCGCAGACTAGCGGGAGTCGGCAGTTCTTC.

The table lists this clonotype with a few counts. The CDR3 protein is CASSRTGQGVGGELFF. The DNA for the CDR3 is TGCGCCAGCAGCCGTACGGGACAGGGAGTGGGCGGGGAGCTGTTTTTT. The chain is built from TRBV4-1 and TRBJ2-2, with 9 bases aligning to TRBD1. This CDR3 has 16 residues. Germline CDR1 MGHRA, CDR2 YSYEKL. V shed 4 bases, J shed 7 bases, and the junction held 10 bases outside the gene matches.